The clone carrying this T cell receptor (beta chain) was detected a few times. Its antigen is currently unknown. This sample was taken from a study of PD-L1 blockade in urothelial cancer. In the study overall: Analyzed time points were 3 weeks (second dose) and 6 weeks after therapy began.

Synthetic spike-ins, TCR analog templates, were added into each PCR. This table comes from immunoSEQ multiplex PCR, and its TCRdb copy is limited to in-frame clones, with some not included. The table lists tens of thousands of clones, around 84% of them singletons. Study-wide results and caveats: A below-median TCR clonality in blood before treatment predicted better survival.

The CDR3 runs 15 residues. Germline V gives CDR1 SGHDT, CDR2 YYEEEE. V shed 3 bases and J shed 1 base, with 11 bases lying between them. This sample comprised PBMCs, obtained around atezolizumab (anti-PD-L1) treatment. The chain combines TRBV5-6 with TRBJ2-4; weak D call: TRBD1 (5 bases). This receptor was obtained from a man between 70 and 80 years old with urothelial cancer. CDR3 coding DNA: TGTGCCAGCAGCTCCCGCAGGGTGGCCAAAAACATTCAGTACTTC. Protein product: CASSSRRVAKNIQYF.